The rows below give T cell receptor beta chains drawn from one sample of a study of long-term antiretroviral therapy in people with HIV. This table comes from immunoSEQ multiplex PCR, and its TCRdb copy is limited to in-frame clones, with some not included. The sample yields about 40,000 clones, approximately 85% seen once. Sequencing used unsorted PBMCs, obtained 3.1 years after starting antiretroviral therapy. These receptors were taken from a woman aged 45-59 years with HIV. Both conserved end residues are part of each CDR3. The D gene is left open where the match is weak. Only some rows state a clone size, as once, few, many or a class for expanded clones.

TRBD2	TRBV2	-	TRBJ2-1	TGTGCCAGCAGGGAGCGGGGGCGCGATGAGCAGTTCTTC	CASRERGRDEQFF
-	TRBV30	-	TRBJ1-1	TGTGCCTGGAGTGTAGGTATCCTGAACACTGAAGCTTTCTTT	CAWSVGILNTEAFF
-	TRBV5-1	-	TRBJ1-5	TGCGCCAGCAGCTTGTCAGCAGGGCTCAATCAGCCCCAGCATTTT	CASSLSAGLNQPQHF
-	TRBV19	-	TRBJ1-5	TGTGCCAGTAGTATCTTTACGACAGGTCAACAGCCCCAGCATTTT	CASSIFTTGQQPQHF
-	TRBV9	-	TRBJ1-3	TGTGCCAGCAGCCCAGAGGCCCGGGGCAGAAACACCATATATTTT	CASSPEARGRNTIYF
TRBD1	TRBV7-2	-	TRBJ1-1	TGTGCCAGCAGCCCCCGACAGGGATCGGCCACTGAAGCTTTCTTT	CASSPRQGSATEAFF
TRBD2	TRBV4-1	-	TRBJ2-5	TGCGCCAGCAGCCAAGGGGCTAGCGGCCAAGAGACCCAGTACTTC	CASSQGASGQETQYF
-	TRBV12-5	-	TRBJ1-5	TGTGCTAGTGGTTTGGAACCTCCAGGGAGGCAGCCCCAGCATTTT	CASGLEPPGRQPQHF
-	TRBV13	-	TRBJ2-7	TGTGCCAGCAGCTTGGGGCGGGGGCTACAATACGAGCAGTACTTC	CASSLGRGLQYEQYF
TRBD2	TRBV6-7	-	TRBJ2-7	TGTGCCGTCCCCGGGGGGGGGTCCTACGAGCAGTACTTC	CAVPGGGSYEQYF
-	TRBV4-1	-	TRBJ2-7	TGCGCCAGCAGCCACGATACGGACAGATACTACGAGCAGTACTTC	CASSHDTDRYYEQYF
-	TRBV2	-	TRBJ1-5	TGTGCCAGCCGAGGTCCCGAGGGTCAGCCCCAGCATTTT	CASRGPEGQPQHF
-	TRBV5-1	few	TRBJ1-1	TGCGCCAGCAGCTATCAGCAAAACACTGAAGCTTTCTTT	CASSYQQNTEAFF
TRBD1	TRBV11-1	-	TRBJ1-1	TGTGCCAGCAGCCCGCGGGACAGGGGGCCTATCACTGAAGCTTTCTTT	CASSPRDRGPITEAFF
-	TRBV7-2	-	TRBJ1-6	TGTGCCAGCAGCGTGATTGCCTATAATTCACCCCTCCACTTT	CASSVIAYNSPLHF
-	TRBV19	-	TRBJ1-6	TGTGCCAGTAGTATAGTTTCAGGGGTAGGATCACCCCTCCACTTT	CASSIVSGVGSPLHF
-	TRBV11-2	-	TRBJ1-4	TGTGCCAGCAGCAGCAGGGGTGTAGGTGAAAAACTGTTTTTT	CASSSRGVGEKLFF
-	TRBV19	few	TRBJ1-1	TGTGCCAGTACCTCGTCACACAGGGATGCTAACACTGAAGCTTTCTTT	CASTSSHRDANTEAFF
-	TRBV30	-	TRBJ2-2	TGTGCCTGGAGTGGGGGATCCCCCTGGGCCGGGGAGCTGTTTTTT	CAWSGGSPWAGELFF
-	TRBV11-2	-	TRBJ1-1	TGTGCCAGCAGCCCCACTGTGAACACTGAAGCTTTCTTT	CASSPTVNTEAFF
-	TRBV4-1	-	TRBJ2-4	TGCGCCAGCAGCCAAGGGCAAAACATTCAGTACTTC	CASSQGQNIQYF
-	TRBV6-5	-	TRBJ1-5	TGTGCCAGCAGTCCAGGGGGCAATCAGCCCCAGCATTTT	CASSPGGNQPQHF
TRBD2	TRBV6-5	-	TRBJ2-7	TGTGCCAGCAGCTTAAGGACTAGCCTAGCCTACGAGCAGTACTTC	CASSLRTSLAYEQYF
-	TRBV30	-	TRBJ2-5	TGTGCCTGGACCGACGGGGGTACGACCCAGTACTTC	CAWTDGGTTQYF
TRBD1	TRBV5-8	-	TRBJ2-4	TGTGCCAGCAGCTTAAGACAGGGAAAAAACATTCAGTACTTC	CASSLRQGKNIQYF
-	TRBV6-5	once	TRBJ2-5	TGTGCCAGCAGTTACACGGGGGAAGAGACCCAGTACTTC	CASSYTGEETQYF
-	TRBV10-3	-	TRBJ1-2	TGTGCCACCAAGGGGAGTCCGTCTGGCTACACCTTC	CATKGSPSGYTF
-	TRBV9	few	TRBJ2-1	TGTGCCAGCAGCGTAGAGCCCAATACTAGCAATGAGCAGTTCTTC	CASSVEPNTSNEQFF
-	TRBV9	-	TRBJ2-2	TGTGCCAGCAGCGTAGCTTCTTCCGGGACCCAGAATTCCGGGGAGCTGTTTTTT	CASSVASSGTQNSGELFF
-	TRBV2	few	TRBJ1-2	TGTGCCAGCAGTGTACAGCCCCTAAGCTATGGCTACACCTTC	CASSVQPLSYGYTF
-	TRBV30	-	TRBJ2-3	TGTGCCTGGAGTGTGAAGCTCTCGGGAGCAGATACGCAGTATTTT	CAWSVKLSGADTQYF
TRBD1	TRBV19	few	TRBJ2-7	TGTGCCAGCCAGGACCCGGGACAGTCCTACGAGCAGTACTTC	CASQDPGQSYEQYF
-	TRBV10-3	-	TRBJ2-1	TGTGCCATCCGTTCTAGGGGGGGGGCCGGAGATGAGCAGTTCTTC	CAIRSRGGAGDEQFF
-	TRBV11-2	-	TRBJ1-4	TGTGCCAGCAGCCCAGGGAGTCAGGGGGAAAAACTGTTTTTT	CASSPGSQGEKLFF
TRBD1	TRBV10-3	-	TRBJ2-7	TGTGCCATCAGACAGACAGGGGCATCCTACGAGCAGTACTTC	CAIRQTGASYEQYF
TRBD2	TRBV2	-	TRBJ2-1	TGTGCCAGCAGATCCCTCGGGACTAGCGGTTACAATGAGCAGTTCTTC	CASRSLGTSGYNEQFF
-	TRBV6-5	-	TRBJ2-5	TGTGCCAGCAGTTCGCGGGGGCCCCTCCAAGAGACCCAGTACTTC	CASSSRGPLQETQYF
-	TRBV4-3	few	TRBJ1-2	TGCGCCAGCAGCCAAGAGGAACAGGGATACTATGGCTACACCTTC	CASSQEEQGYYGYTF